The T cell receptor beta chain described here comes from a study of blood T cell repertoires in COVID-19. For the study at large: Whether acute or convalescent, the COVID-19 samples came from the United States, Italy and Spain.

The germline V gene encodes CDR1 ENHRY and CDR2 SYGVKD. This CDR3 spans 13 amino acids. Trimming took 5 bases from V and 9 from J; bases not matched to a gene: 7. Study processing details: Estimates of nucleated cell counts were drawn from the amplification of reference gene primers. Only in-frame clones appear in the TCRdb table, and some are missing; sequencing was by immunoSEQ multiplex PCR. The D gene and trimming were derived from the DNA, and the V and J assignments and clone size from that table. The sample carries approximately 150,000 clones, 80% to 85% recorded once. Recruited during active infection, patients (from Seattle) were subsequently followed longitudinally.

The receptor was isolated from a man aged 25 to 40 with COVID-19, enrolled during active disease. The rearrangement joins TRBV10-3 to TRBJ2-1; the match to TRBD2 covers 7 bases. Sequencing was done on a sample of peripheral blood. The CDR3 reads CAISLGRLAEQFF. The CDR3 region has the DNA TGTGCCATCAGTTTGGGCCGACTAGCTGAGCAGTTCTTC.